What follows are 17 T cell receptor beta chains derived from one specimen sequenced in a study of vaccination and CD4 T cells after COVID-19. At the Johns Hopkins FTIC core, DNA taken from cultured CD4+ T cells was sequenced by way of the Oncomine TCR Beta short-read assay. TCRdb redid the calling of the PCR reads with MiXCR, one entry per CDR3 protein. The sample has under 25,000 distinct CDR3 sequences, roughly 23% seen once; the top ten hold approximately 7.8%. The treatment: roughly nine-day PBMC culture with coronavirus spike peptide pools or control peptides (ViraFEST assay). Antigens of these TCRs are unknown. Sequenced: cultured CD4+ T cells from blood. The source of these receptors is a human donor with COVID-19.

The rearrangement uses TRBV6-1 and TRBJ1-2, with a tentative D call TRBD1 (5 bases). Germline V lookup: CDR1 MNHNS, CDR2 SASEGT. Trimming took 5 bases from V and 3 from J, leaving 22 bases between them. This CDR3 spans 17 amino acids. CDR3 bases: TGTGCCAGCAGTCGACGAGTGGGGGAGTTGAGCTACTATGGCTACACCTTC. Translated, it gives CASSRRVGELSYYGYTF.

The gene calls are TRBV7-2 and TRBJ1-5; D unresolved. This CDR3 has 13 amino acids. In germline, CDR1 is SGHTA, CDR2 FQGNSA. Between the trimmed V and J ends, which lost 4 bases and 0 bases, there was a span of 4 bases. CDR3: CASSWYSNQPQHF. CDR3 DNA sequence: TGTGCCAGCAGCTGGTATAGCAATCAGCCCCAGCATTTT.

This clonotype has more than one count but fewer than ten. V usage is TRBV25-1 and J usage is TRBJ1-2, with D possibly TRBD1 on 5 matching bases. Between the trimmed V and J ends, which lost 5 bases and 5 bases, there was a span of 9 bases. The CDR3 consists of 12 residues. The germline V gene encodes CDR1 MGHDK and CDR2 SYGVNS. The CDR3, as DNA: TGTGCCAGCAGTATGGGGACTTATGGCTACACCTTC. It codes for CASSMGTYGYTF.

This clonotype was counted a few times. The chain recombines TRBV27 with TRBJ2-7; D remains unclear. Germline values: CDR1 MNHEY, CDR2 SMNVEV (reference sequence). The CDR3 extends over 13 amino acids. V lost 5 bases, J lost 0 bases, and 8 bases lay in between. CDR3 loop: CASSPLTSYEQYF. CDR3 DNA: TGTGCCAGCAGTCCCCTGACCTCCTACGAGCAGTACTTC.

Details on this clonotype: The junction shows a germline mismatch at one end, possibly a read error. The rearrangement joins TRBV20-1 to TRBJ1-1; the match to TRBD1 covers 9 bases. The CDR3 contains 13 residues. CDR1 and CDR2 from the germline V gene are DFQATT and SNEGSKA (reference sequence). The CDR3 sequence: CGAATGGRTEAFF. The CDR3 region has the DNA TGCGGTGCGGCCACAGGGGGCAGGACTGAAGCTTTCTTT.

This chain links TRBV20-1 with TRBJ1-2, with 10 nucleotides matching TRBD1. The germline V gene encodes CDR1 DFQATT and CDR2 SNEGSKA (reference sequence). J gave up 5 bases and V 5 bases, and 8 bases lay outside the gene matches. CDR3 length: 14 amino acids. This chain's CDR3 is CSAQPGTGDYGYTF. The CDR3 nucleotides are TGCAGTGCTCAGCCCGGGACAGGGGATTATGGCTACACCTTC.

The rearrangement links TRBV5-4 to TRBJ2-2; D unresolved. Between the trimmed V and J ends, which lost 4 bases and 4 bases, there was a span of 8 bases. The CDR3 loop spans 13 amino acids. The germline CDR1 and CDR2 sequences are SGHNT and YYREEE (reference sequence). In DNA form, the CDR3 reads TGTGCCAGCAGCCCCACGGGCACCGGGGAGCTGTTTTTT. The encoded protein is CASSPTGTGELFF. The full variable domain, its missing parts supplied by reference TRBV5-4 and TRBJ2-2, is ETGVTQSPTHLIKTRGQQVTLRCSSQSGHNTVSWYQQALGQGPQFIFQYYREEENGRGNFPPRFSGLQFPNYSSELNVNALELDDSALYLCASSPTGTGELFFGEGSRLTVL.

The gene calls are TRBV5-5 and TRBJ2-4; 9 bases match TRBD1. V was pared by 4 bases and J by 6 bases, with 17 bases of the junction left unmatched. Germline CDR1 reads SGHKS; CDR2 reads YYEKEE (reference sequence). The CDR3 covers 18 residues. CDR3 region: CASSKLTRDRVLGNIQYF. CDR3 nucleotide sequence: TGTGCCAGCAGCAAATTAACCCGGGACAGGGTGTTGGGAAACATTCAGTACTTC.

By frequency in the sample, this clonotype is medium-sized. The chain combines TRBV24-1 with TRBJ1-2, with D possibly being TRBD1 (5 bases). With 6 bases removed from V and 8 bases from J, the gap between germline ends came to 12 bases. This CDR3 has 12 amino acids. Germline V lookup: CDR1 KGHDR, CDR2 SFDVKD. The DNA of the CDR3 is TGTGCCACCAGTTCGGAAACAGGAGGCTACACCTTC. This translates into CATSSETGGYTF.

This clonotype occurred a few times. The chain joins TRBV18 to TRBJ1-5, with D possibly matching TRBD1 (5 bases). CDR3 size: 14 residues. Germline values: CDR1 KGHSH, CDR2 LQKENI. V gave up 10 bases and J gave up 0 bases, with 13 bases separating them. The CDR3 bases are TGTGCCACCCGCGGGACGGATAGCAATCAGCCCCAGCATTTT. Amino acids: CATRGTDSNQPQHF. Full variable domain (remainder filled in from reference TRBV18 and TRBJ1-5): NAGVMQNPRHLVRRRGQEARLRCSPMKGHSHVYWYRQLPEEGLKFMVYLQKENIIDESGMPKERFSAEFPKEGPSILRIQQVVRGDSAAYFCATRGTDSNQPQHFGDGTRLSIL.

V and J are TRBV5-4 and TRBJ1-2, with D unresolved. The length of the CDR3 is 15 residues. Per the germline V gene, CDR1 is SGHNT and CDR2 is YYREEE (reference sequence). V lost 4 bases to trimming and J lost 6 bases, with 19 bases between them. The CDR3 spells CASSLGSGIRDGYTF. CDR3 coding DNA: TGTGCCAGCAGCCTCGGTAGCGGGATTCGGGATGGCTACACCTTC.

This chain connects TRBV19 to TRBJ1-1; no firm D call. CDR3 length: 12 residues. V was clipped by 0 bases and J by 5 bases, with 4 bases between them. Germline V CDR1 and CDR2: LNHDA, SQIVND (reference sequence). The CDR3 loop is CASSIDGTEAFF. The CDR3 DNA reads TGTGCCAGTAGTATAGACGGGACTGAAGCTTTCTTT.

CDR3 amino acids: CASSSTTRQVTIYF. The CDR3 DNA sequence: TGTGCCAGCAGCTCAACGACCCGGCAGGTCACCATATATTTT. The genes are TRBV7-2 and TRBJ1-3, with D unresolved. Per germline, CDR1 SGHTA and CDR2 FQGNSA. The CDR3 has 14 amino acids. Deletions cut 4 bases from V and 9 bases from J, with 16 bases between.

By sample share, this clonotype is medium-sized (0.01 to 0.1%). The chain recombines TRBV20-1 with TRBJ1-6; D might be TRBD1 (6 bases). The CDR3 is made up of 16 amino acids. V lost 3 bases and J lost 10, with 22 bases in between. Germline V gene sequence: CDR1 DFQATT, CDR2 SNEGSKA (reference sequence). This chain's CDR3 is CSARETRGATSSPLHF. The CDR3 nucleotides are TGCAGTGCTAGGGAAACCAGGGGTGCTACTTCATCACCCCTCCACTTT.

The gene calls are TRBV12-3 or TRBV12-4 and TRBJ2-7; 7 bases line up with TRBD1. The ends lost 4 bases at V and 2 bases at J; junction bases unmatched: 5. This CDR3 comprises 14 residues. CDR3 bases: TGTGCCAGCAGTTCGACGACAGGGCCCTACGAGCAGTACTTC. This sequence encodes CASSSTTGPYEQYF.

This sequence joins TRBV11-2 and TRBJ2-7; the D is unclear. V dropped 3 bases and J dropped 0 bases, with 9 bases sitting between them. CDR1 and CDR2 (germline): SGHAT, FQNNGV. The CDR3 loop spans 14 amino acids. As DNA, the CDR3 is TGTGCCAGCAGCTTCGTCAGGAGCTCCTACGAGCAGTACTTC. As protein: CASSFVRSSYEQYF.

The table lists this clonotype with a few counts. The rearrangement uses TRBV4-3 and TRBJ1-5; D is ambiguous. V lost 0 bases and J lost 7, with 13 bases in between. In germline, CDR1 is LGHNA, CDR2 YSLEER. The CDR3 spans 15 residues. The CDR3 nucleotides are TGCGCCAGCAGCCAAGAACCCGGGGTCGACCAGCCCCAGCATTTT. Protein: CASSQEPGVDQPQHF.